The present T cell receptor beta chain was sequenced within a study of regulatory T cells in long-lasting Graves disease (TCRdb year 2021). Some background on the complete study: Newly diagnosed Graves' disease patients had taken antithyroid drugs for less than 3 months. Patients with persistent Graves' disease were compared with patients with newly diagnosed Graves' disease using TCR sequencing and RNA sequencing of peripheral blood. The study was conducted in China and was registered as a clinical trial. A total of about 33 samples underwent TCR sequencing, from some 13 patients with persistent Graves' disease and some 20 patients with newly diagnosed Graves' disease.

This clonotype was counted many times. Its cognate antigen has yet to be identified. Per-base quality was not reported, and no clone a single base away is much larger than it. Libraries were prepared through multiplex PCR. Instrument used: Illumina HiSeq 4000. iRepertoire HTBI primers and Arm-PCR amplification of CDR3 regions were used to construct TCR beta libraries. Before sequencing, the PCR products went through gel purification. Per the original workflow: Across samples, around 62 TRBV and 14 TRBJ segments were identified and used for gene usage analysis of CDR3 amino acid clonotypes. COPE and FqMerger were used to merge filtered high-quality paired reads into contigs. BLAST was used to align contigs to the IMGT TRBV, TRBD and TRBJ reference genes, and CDR3 was defined following IMGT. Highly expanded clones were defined as clonotypes with a frequency above 0.1%. Repertoire diversity was measured by Shannon entropy, and V-J evenness by the Gini coefficient. Public clonotypes were defined as clonotypes shared by more than one individual. TCRdb took the public reads, trimmed them with fastp at Q25, ran MiXCR for clone calling and kept in-frame beta chains. Rows with a matching CDR3 protein are joined into one entry that keeps the most common DNA and genes. It is TCRdb's table, rather than the study itself, that gives the V and J calls and clone size. This sample is represented by a few hundred thousand distinct CDR3 sequences; 12% of them were singletons. Of the sample, under 20% falls within the top ten clones.

The time point label on this specimen signifies: newly diagnosed GD, antithyroid drugs for less than 3 months. For both TCR sequencing and RNA sequencing, RNA was extracted from PBMCs in TRIzol. The diagnosis of Graves' disease followed American Thyroid Association guidelines. Patients were recruited from an endocrinology department in Xi'an, China. Each patient gave approximately 9 milliliters of peripheral blood, collected in an EDTA anticoagulant tube. PBMCs were isolated by Ficoll Paque Plus density gradient separation without further T cell sorting. RNA quality was checked with an Agilent 2100 Bioanalyzer and agarose gel, and concentration with a NanoDrop 2000. The paper as a whole reports these results and caveats: Persistent Graves' disease patients showed lower TCR Shannon entropy and fewer highly expanded clones than newly diagnosed patients, suggesting clonal expansion. Because the primary lesion, thyroid tissue, could not be accessed, the study looked at peripheral blood alone. Only the TCR beta chain was sequenced and analyzed. Persistent patients shared more public clonotypes among themselves (2,741) than newly diagnosed patients did (approximately 970). As a limitation, the authors acknowledged that the small sample size may reduce accuracy. Preferential use of TRBV28, TRBJ1-2 and TRBJ2-5 was observed in persistent disease, whereas TRBV20-1 and TRBJ2-1 were favored in newly diagnosed disease.

For this chain, trimming is 3 bases at the V end and 4 bases at the J end, and the number of junction bases without a gene match is 14. Spanning cysteine to phenylalanine, the CDR3 consists of 18 amino acids. CDR3 DNA is the only sequence kept; it has 54 bases, read in frame from the first base. The CDR1 and CDR2 encoded by the germline V gene are MNHNS and SASEGT. These data were likewise used in another study, on T cells in Graves' hyperthyroidism and ophthalmopathy. As the second paper documents: A patient counted as having stable Graves' hyperthyroidism if no progression to ophthalmopathy occurred over 18 months of follow-up. Hyperthyroidism patients were aged 18 to 65 years and newly diagnosed, with disease duration of less than 2 months. Any patient with an uncontrolled infection, another autoimmune disease, pregnancy or lactation was excluded. Diagnoses were established on the basis of clinical symptoms, serum thyroxine and TRAb, thyroid ultrasound, and orbital computed tomography. For the first round of RT-PCR on the TCR CDR3, the HTBI primer set was used together with the Qiagen OneStep RT-PCR kit. Most expanded thyroid clonotypes (frequency above 0.001) were also detected in blood, a finding suggesting that blood repertoires may reflect thyroid immune responses. A model built on a 13 V-J signature distinguished ophthalmopathy from stable hyperthyroidism, reaching around 87% sensitivity and around 82% specificity in cross-validation and 80%/75% in testing. In validation, the model predicted progression to ophthalmopathy with around 71% sensitivity and about 72% specificity, a median of about 6 months before onset. To identify distinguishing TCR V-J signatures, a discovery cohort of 90 to 100 patients was used, comprising 40 to 45 with Graves' ophthalmopathy and approximately 58 with stable Graves' hyperthyroidism. Whether ophthalmopathy could be predicted prospectively was tested in an independent validation cohort made up of some 20 hyperthyroidism patients plus 17 patients who later progressed to ophthalmopathy. The approximately 100 discovery patients were divided at random into training and test sets in a 7:3 ratio. In addition, the study compared T-cell repertoires in thyroid tissue and in blood from several Graves' hyperthyroidism patients. Following sampling, methimazole starting at 30 mg daily was given to hyperthyroidism patients, and high-dose intravenous methylprednisolone was given to ophthalmopathy patients. Libraries were constructed in a second round of multiplex PCR, after which size selection and purification were carried out. Libraries were sequenced paired-end with 100 bp reads on an Illumina HiSeq2000. SOAPnuke was used to process the raw data, throwing out any read that contained adapters or uncalled bases, had a mean Phred below 15, or lacked an exact constant-primer or identifier match. COPE v1.2.5 was used to merge the high-quality paired reads, and each unique nucleotide sequence was defined as a clonotype. MiTCR v1.1 was used to align the clonotypes against IMGT TRBV, TRBD and TRBJ reference segments. The analysis was restricted to V-J combinations with a frequency above 0.0001, which together covered 99.2% of the repertoires. The TCS score was defined as the ratio of F50 (clonal expansion) to E x V (chaos), calculated using BLOSUM62-based TCRdist between CDR3 peptides within each V-J. Welch's t-statistics and random forest reduced around 510 V-J features to under 15, which were used in a naive Bayes classifier (R e1071). No statistical method was used to set the sample size in advance, and investigators knew the group allocation. The paper reports TCR Vbeta CDR3 sequencing of approximately 140 peripheral blood samples: around 45 ophthalmopathy, under 85 hyperthyroidism and 17 progressor patients.

Sequencing was performed on peripheral blood mononuclear cells (PBMCs), taken at new diagnosis, from a patient treated with antithyroid drugs. The receptor was isolated from a woman aged 18-35 years with Graves disease. Donor details come from another sample of the same person, matched by shared clones. Recombination connected TRBV6-1 to TRBJ2-2; 7 nucleotides in the junction match TRBD1. This receptor has the CDR3 CASSEGQWVVHFTGELFF. The base sequence is TGTGCCAGCAGTGAGGGACAGTGGGTTGTACATTTCACCGGGGAGCTGTTTTTT.